The 29 T cell receptor beta chains below were found in one sample sequenced in a study of blood T cell repertoires in COVID-19. Using immunoSEQ multiplex PCR, the repertoire was profiled, and TCRdb retains in-frame clones only, with some absent. The sample holds just under 30,000 clones; approximately 87% are singletons and the top ten take roughly 24%. The sample was peripheral blood. The receptors shown here come from a human donor with active COVID-19. The donor label of this sample is uncertain.

This clone came up once. The chain is built from TRBV18 and TRBJ1-4; TRBD1 aligns across 7 bases. This CDR3 comprises 18 residues. V dropped 2 bases and J dropped 5; count of bases not matched to a gene: 14. Germline V CDR1 and CDR2: KGHSH, LQKENI. This CDR3 reads CASSPKAARQGLNEKLFF. The CDR3 DNA reads as TGTGCCAGCTCACCAAAGGCGGCGCGACAGGGACTGAATGAAAAACTGTTTTTT. The variable domain in full, with the rest retrieved from reference TRBV18 and TRBJ1-4, is NAGVMQNPRHLVRRRGQEARLRCSPMKGHSHVYWYRQLPEEGLKFMVYLQKENIIDESGMPKERFSAEFPKEGPSILRIQQVVRGDSAAYFCASSPKAARQGLNEKLFFGSGTQLSVL.

The chain combines TRBV29-1 with TRBJ2-4; 7 bases agree with TRBD1. Per germline, CDR1 SQVTM and CDR2 ANQGSEA. V dropped 6 bases and J dropped 0; count of bases not matched to a gene: 11. The CDR3 has 16 residues. CDR3 DNA sequence: TGCAGCGTCAGGGCCCCGACAGGGTTAGCCAAAAACATTCAGTACTTC. It specifies CSVRAPTGLAKNIQYF.

The V and J genes are TRBV15 and TRBJ1-3; tentatively, D is TRBD1 (6 bases). The length of the CDR3 is 16 residues. With 1 base removed from V and 0 bases from J, the gap between germline ends came to 10 bases. Germline V lookup: CDR1 LNHNV, CDR2 YYDKDF (reference sequence). CDR3 loop: CATSRGQEHSGNTIYF. The CDR3 DNA is TGTGCCACCAGCAGAGGACAGGAACACTCTGGAAACACCATATATTTT.

This clone was observed a handful of times. The genes are TRBV28 and TRBJ2-7; tentative D call: TRBD2 (6 bases). This CDR3 is built from 13 residues. Germline lookup yields CDR1 MDHEN and CDR2 SYDVKM. V was shortened by 2 bases and J by 3 bases, with 8 bases between the two germline ends. The CDR3 coding sequence is TGTGCCAGCAGTTTACCGGGACTCTACGAGCAGTACTTC. It specifies CASSLPGLYEQYF.

V gene TRBV18 combines with J gene TRBJ2-3, with 9 bases aligning to TRBD2. V shed 3 bases, J shed 6 bases, and the junction held 13 bases outside the gene matches. CDR3 length equals 17 residues. CDR1 KGHSH and CDR2 LQKENI come from the germline V gene. The CDR3 is CASSPGEASGERDTQYF. The CDR3 DNA reads TGTGCCAGCTCACCGGGTGAGGCTAGCGGGGAGAGGGATACGCAGTATTTT.

The rearrangement joins TRBV7-3 to TRBJ2-1, with TRBD2 matching over 12 bases. V trimming: 5 bases; J trimming: 8 bases; junction bases outside the gene matches: 7. Germline V lookup: CDR1 SGHTA, CDR2 FQGTGA. This CDR3 contains 15 residues. CDR3 sequence: CASSDGLAGLDEQFF. The CDR3 DNA sequence: TGTGCCAGCAGCGACGGACTAGCGGGGTTGGATGAGCAGTTCTTC.

V gene TRBV6-5 combines with J gene TRBJ2-7, with TRBD2 as a possible D gene (5 bases). The V and J ends lost 2 bases and 0 bases respectively, with 11 bases between them. The CDR3 contains 15 residues. The germline V gene has CDR1 MNHEY and CDR2 SVGAGI. The CDR3 bases are TGTGCCAGCAGTTACAGGCAGCGGAGCTCCTACGAGCAGTACTTC. Translating it yields CASSYRQRSSYEQYF.

This chain uses TRBV27 with TRBJ2-7; D not certain. CDR3 length: 14 amino acids. Germline V gene sequence: CDR1 MNHEY, CDR2 SMNVEV (reference sequence). The germline V and J ends were trimmed by 11 bases and 0 bases, with 17 bases remaining between them. The chain's CDR3 is CARVVNRSSYEQYF. CDR3 DNA sequence: TGTGCCCGGGTTGTGAATAGGAGCTCCTACGAGCAGTACTTC.

This clone was seen a single time. The genes are TRBV5-1 and TRBJ1-2, with D perhaps matching TRBD1 (5 bases). Trimming left V 0 bases short and J 6 bases short, with 12 bases between. Germline CDR1 is SGHRS and CDR2 is YFSETQ. CDR3 length: 14 amino acids. CDR3 loop: CASSLGQSGDGYTF. CDR3 nucleotides: TGCGCCAGCAGCTTGGGACAGTCGGGTGATGGCTACACCTTC. Variable domain in full (rest from reference TRBV5-1 and TRBJ1-2): KAGVTQTPRYLIKTRGQQVTLSCSPISGHRSVSWYQQTPGQGLQFLFEYFSETQRNKGNFPGRFSGRQFSNSRSEMNVSTLELGDSALYLCASSLGQSGDGYTFGSGTRLTVV.

J is TRBJ1-1 and V is TRBV6-1, with a possible D match to TRBD1 (5 bases). CDR1 MNHNS and CDR2 SASEGT come from the germline V gene. The CDR3 covers 14 residues. V was clipped by 0 bases and J by 3 bases, with 8 bases between them. The DNA for the CDR3 is TGTGCCAGCAGTGAAGCGGGGGGACACACTGAAGCTTTCTTT. The encoded protein is CASSEAGGHTEAFF.

This clone was detected only once. In DNA form, the CDR3 reads TGTGCCAGCAGCTTAGCTGAGCCGAACTATGGCTACACCTTC. As protein: CASSLAEPNYGYTF. This chain links TRBV7-9 with TRBJ1-2; no definite D call. CDR3 size: 14 residues. Per the germline V gene, CDR1 is SEHNR and CDR2 is FQNEAQ (reference sequence). Trimming took 0 bases from V and 2 from J, leaving 7 bases between them. The whole variable domain, filled in from reference TRBV7-9 and TRBJ1-2, reads DTGVSQNPRHKITKRGQNVTFRCDPISEHNRLYWYRQTLGQGPEFLTYFQNEAQLEKSRLLSDRFSAERPKGSFSTLEIQRTEQGDSAMYLCASSLAEPNYGYTFGSGTRLTVV.

The V and J genes are TRBV3-1 (or the pseudogene TRBV3-2) and TRBJ1-2; TRBD1 is a possible D gene (5 bases). The CDR3 is made up of 15 amino acids. Germline assignment: CDR1 LGHDT and CDR2 YNNKEL (reference sequence). V lost 2 bases, J lost 4 bases, and 14 bases lay in between. The CDR3 here is CASSQNAGWSYGYTF. In DNA, the CDR3 is TGTGCCAGCAGCCAAAATGCAGGGTGGAGCTATGGCTACACCTTC.

V gene TRBV4-1 combines with J gene TRBJ2-3; 8 nucleotides agree with TRBD2. V gave up 0 bases and J gave up 6 bases; unmatched junction bases: 8. Per germline, CDR1 MGHRA and CDR2 YSYEKL. The CDR3 sequence is 16 residues long. The CDR3 here is CASSQDGTRGWDTQYF. The CDR3 region has the DNA TGCGCCAGCAGCCAAGATGGGACTAGAGGATGGGATACGCAGTATTTT.

This chain uses TRBV6-5 with TRBJ1-5; tentatively, D is TRBD1 (5 bases). The CDR3 sequence is 13 residues long. The germline gives CDR1 MNHEY, CDR2 SVGAGI. V shed 4 bases and J shed 6 bases, with 10 bases lying between them. CDR3 in DNA: TGTGCCAGCAGTTCCCGACAGACTCAGCCCCAGCATTTT. Translated: CASSSRQTQPQHF.

V usage is TRBV2 and J usage is TRBJ2-3; TRBD2 aligns across 8 bases. J lost 3 bases, V lost 0 bases, and 2 bases had no gene match. CDR1 is SNHLY and CDR2 is FYNNEI in the germline V gene. This CDR3 is built from 15 residues. CDR3 nucleotides: TGTGCCAGCAGTGAAGCTGGGACTAGGACAGATACGCAGTATTTT. Its protein is CASSEAGTRTDTQYF. Full variable domain (outside the CDR3, taken from reference TRBV2 and TRBJ2-3): EPEVTQTPSHQVTQMGQEVILRCVPISNHLYFYWYRQILGQKVEFLVSFYNNEISEKSEIFDDQFSVERPDGSNFTLKIRSTKLEDSAMYFCASSEAGTRTDTQYFGPGTRLTVL.

The chain links TRBV19 to TRBJ1-2; TRBD1 matches 9 bases. V shed 5 bases and J 4 bases; nucleotides not matched to a gene: 8. The length of the CDR3 is 15 residues. Germline CDR1 is LNHDA and CDR2 is SQIVND (reference sequence). The CDR3, as DNA: TGTGCCAGTAGTCCGACGCCGGGACAGGGCTATGGCTACACCTTC. It encodes CASSPTPGQGYGYTF.

This clone has a single count. The chain is built from TRBV7-2 and TRBJ2-3, with a possible D match to TRBD2 (5 bases). Germline V gives CDR1 SGHTA, CDR2 FQGNSA. The CDR3 covers 15 residues. V was trimmed by 1 base and J by 3 bases, leaving 11 bases between them. CDR3 sequence: CASSLGLPRTDTQYF. CDR3 in DNA: TGTGCCAGCAGCTTAGGACTACCGAGAACAGATACGCAGTATTTT.

CDR3 region: CASSPGTGRHEQYF. The CDR3 DNA reads TGTGCCAGCTCACCCGGGACAGGGAGACACGAGCAGTACTTC. The chain links TRBV18 to TRBJ2-7; 9 bases align to TRBD1. V shed 3 bases, J shed 5 bases, and the junction held 5 bases outside the gene matches. Germline assignment: CDR1 KGHSH and CDR2 LQKENI. The CDR3 is 14 amino acids.

Only one count was recorded for this clone. The genes are TRBV15 and TRBJ1-6, with D maybe TRBD1 (5 bases). Germline V lookup: CDR1 LNHNV, CDR2 YYDKDF (reference sequence). This CDR3 is 15 amino acids long. Trimming shortened V by 1 base and J by 4 bases, and 8 bases separated the two germline ends. The CDR3 reads CATSRGGQYNSPLHF. The DNA of the CDR3 is TGTGCCACCAGCAGAGGTGGACAATATAATTCACCCCTCCACTTT.

This rearrangement joins TRBV15 to TRBJ1-5; D ambiguous. The V gene's germline CDR1 is LNHNV and CDR2 YYDKDF (reference sequence). The V end lost 0 bases, the J end lost 4 bases, and 7 bases lay between the germline ends. The CDR3 is 14 amino acids. DNA for the CDR3: TGTGCCACCAGCAGAGATCGAGGTAATCAGCCCCAGCATTTT. It yields the protein CATSRDRGNQPQHF.

About this clone itself: One junction end disagrees with the germline gene, perhaps due to a read error. The chain couples TRBV7-3 to TRBJ2-7, with 7 positions matching TRBD1. From germline, CDR1 is SGHTA and CDR2 FQGTGA. The CDR3 has 14 residues. As DNA, the CDR3 is TGTGCCAGCAGCTTAAAATCAGGGGGACCCGACGTGTCCTTC. Translated, it gives CASSLKSGGPDVSF.

This clone has a single count. This chain links TRBV5-3 with TRBJ2-5, with 9 bases lining up with TRBD2. TRBV5-3 is designated an ORF whose function remains uncertain. The CDR3 extends over 15 amino acids. V shed 4 bases and J 4 bases; nucleotides not matched to a gene: 8. The CDR3 nucleotides read TGTGCCAGAAGCCCCGTCCTAGCGGGGTTAGAGACCCAGTACTTC. Its protein is CARSPVLAGLETQYF.

V gene TRBV12-3 or TRBV12-4 combines with J gene TRBJ1-1; no firm D call. With 6 bases removed from V and 4 bases from J, the gap between germline ends came to 6 bases. The CDR3 extends over 11 amino acids. CDR3: CASSTVTEAFF. In nucleotides, the CDR3 is TGTGCCAGCAGCACTGTCACTGAAGCTTTCTTT.

The V call is TRBV4-2, the J call TRBJ2-7; a possible D gene is TRBD1 (8 bases). Germline-derived CDR1 and CDR2 are LGHNA and YNFKEQ. Trimming removed 3 bases from V and 4 bases from J, with 16 bases in between. The CDR3 is 15 residues long. The DNA for the CDR3 is TGTGCCAGCAGCCAGGGGGGGCAGGGGGCATACGAGCAGTACTTC. Its protein is CASSQGGQGAYEQYF.

The chain joins TRBV7-9 to TRBJ1-1; D not resolved. V was pared by 5 bases and J by 0 bases, with 7 bases between. CDR3 length: 13 residues. CDR1 SEHNR and CDR2 FQNEAQ come from the germline V gene (reference sequence). CDR3 residues: CASSLILNTEAFF. Here the CDR3 DNA reads TGTGCCAGCAGCCTAATTTTGAACACTGAAGCTTTCTTT.

This clone was picked up one time. The rearrangement joins TRBV5-1 to TRBJ2-3, with TRBD2 matching over 10 bases. The trim removed 5 bases at V and 4 bases at J, leaving 7 bases unmatched. The CDR3 extends over 15 amino acids. Germline V gene data show CDR1 as SGHRS and CDR2 as YFSETQ. CDR3 amino acids: CASRQREGISDTQYF. The CDR3 region has the DNA TGCGCCAGCAGGCAGCGGGAGGGCATATCAGATACGCAGTATTTT.

This chain joins TRBV20-1 and TRBJ1-1; D unresolved. The CDR3 totals 13 residues. Deletions cut 3 bases from V and 0 bases from J, with 8 bases between. Germline CDR1 and CDR2: DFQATT and SNEGSKA (reference sequence). The CDR3 nucleotides read TGCAGTGCTAGTACAGCTATGAACACTGAAGCTTTCTTT. The encoded protein is CSASTAMNTEAFF.

V is TRBV5-4 and J is TRBJ2-7, with D possibly matching TRBD2 (6 bases). CDR1 is SGHNT, CDR2 YYREEE, per germline (reference sequence). The CDR3 extends over 14 amino acids. The V end lost 1 base, the J end lost 1 base, and 9 bases lay between the germline ends. The CDR3 region is CASSLRGFSYEQYF. CDR3 sequence (DNA): TGTGCCAGCAGCTTGCGGGGGTTTTCCTACGAGCAGTACTTC.

The chain employs TRBV11-3 and TRBJ2-7; tentative D call: TRBD1 (5 bases). V was cut by 8 bases and J by 0 bases, with 8 bases left in between. CDR3 length equals 12 residues. In germline, CDR1 is SGHNT, CDR2 YENEEA. CDR3 bases: TGTGCCAGCCAGACAGTCTCCTACGAGCAGTACTTC. It translates to CASQTVSYEQYF.